This TCR beta chain was sequenced in a study of T cells in Graves' hyperthyroidism and ophthalmopathy. RNA transcripts yielded amplified TCR beta CDR3 regions. The study used the HTBI primer set for a first-round RT-PCR of the TCR CDR3. TCRdb redid the calling of the multiplex PCR reads with MiXCR, one entry per CDR3 protein. The sample carries about 550,000 distinct CDR3 sequences, less than 25% recorded once. Unmatched junction bases numbered 3, after V lost 6 bases and J lost 1 base. The CDR3 runs 14 residues. Germline V gene sequence: CDR1 MNHEY, CDR2 SVGAGI. This clonotype has at least ten counts. Possible read error: a much larger clone is one base away.

The chain recombines TRBV6-5 with TRBJ1-1, with TRBD1 identical over 9 bases. The sequencing sample was made of blood. This TCR was sampled from a man younger than 30 with Graves' hyperthyroidism. CDR3 coding DNA: TGTGCCAGCAGGTTACAGGGGGCGAACACTGAAGCTTTCTTT. This sequence encodes CASRLQGANTEAFF.